The source of this TCR beta chain is a study of T cells in narcolepsy. Overall study: Patients with NT1 or NT2 and healthy control donors were enrolled. Study findings and constraints: Blood of same and different patients, but not healthy controls, reportedly held recurring autoreactive clonotypes.

As concerns this clone: Its antigen is undetermined.

Here immunoSEQ multiplex PCR was the method, and the copy in TCRdb shows in-frame clones only, minus some. Of about 30,000 clones in the sample, around 83% are singletons; the top ten hold around 0.91%. The CDR3 sequence is 13 residues long. Trimming removed 5 bases from V and 7 bases from J; junction bases left unmatched: 3. Per germline, CDR1 MDHEN and CDR2 SYDVKM. Sequencing was performed on CD45RA- memory CD4+ T cells from PBMCs. The receptor was derived from a human donor with narcolepsy. V is TRBV28 and J is TRBJ2-4; 9 bases map to TRBD1. CDR3 coding DNA: TGTGCCAGCAGTCCCGGGACAGGGAACATTCAGTACTTC. Translating gives CASSPGTGNIQYF.